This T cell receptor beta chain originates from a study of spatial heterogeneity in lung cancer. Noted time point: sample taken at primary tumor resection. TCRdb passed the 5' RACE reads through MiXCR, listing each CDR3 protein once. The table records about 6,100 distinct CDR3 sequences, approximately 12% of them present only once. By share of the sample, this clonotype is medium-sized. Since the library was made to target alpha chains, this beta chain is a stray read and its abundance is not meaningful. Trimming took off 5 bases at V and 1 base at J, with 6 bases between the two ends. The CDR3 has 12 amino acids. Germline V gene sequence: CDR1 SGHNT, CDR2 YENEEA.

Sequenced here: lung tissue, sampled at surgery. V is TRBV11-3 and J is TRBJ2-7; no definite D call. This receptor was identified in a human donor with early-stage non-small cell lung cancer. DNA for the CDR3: TGTGCCAGCAGCACTAAGTCCTACGAGCAGTACTTC. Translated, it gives CASSTKSYEQYF. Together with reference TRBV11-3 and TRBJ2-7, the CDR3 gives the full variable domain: EAGVVQSPRYKIIEKKQPVAFWCNPISGHNTLYWYLQNLGQGPELLIRYENEEAVDDSQLPKDRFSAERLKGVDSTLKIQPAELGDSAVYLCASSTKSYEQYFGPGTRLTVT.